Given below is one T cell receptor (beta chain) in context. What this receptor recognizes is not known. There are no base qualities to consult, and no much larger clone falls within one base. CDR1 LGHNA and CDR2 YSLEER are derived from the germline V gene. The CDR3 starts with the cysteine, ends with the phenylalanine, and has 20 residues. Just CDR3 DNA is preserved here, 60 bases in frame from base 1. V and J are truncated by 4 bases and 1 base respectively, leaving an intervening sequence of 23 bases. In the paper's terms, the time point label means: newly diagnosed GD, antithyroid drugs for less than 3 months. RNA was extracted from PBMCs in TRIzol for both TCR sequencing and RNA sequencing. The diagnosis of Graves' disease followed American Thyroid Association guidelines. Patients were recruited from an endocrinology department in Xi'an, China. From each patient, 7.5 to 10 milliliters of peripheral blood was collected into an EDTA anticoagulant tube. Ficoll Paque Plus density gradient separation was used to isolate PBMCs, and no further T cell sorting was performed. An Agilent 2100 Bioanalyzer and agarose gel were used to assess RNA quality, and a NanoDrop 2000 was used to measure RNA concentration.

This sample was included in a study of regulatory T cells in long-lasting Graves disease (dated by TCRdb to about 2021). Regarding the complete study: In the newly diagnosed Graves' disease group, patients had been taking antithyroid drugs for less than 3 months. The study was conducted in China and was registered as a clinical trial. A total of about 33 samples underwent TCR sequencing, from about 13 patients with persistent Graves' disease and 20 patients with newly diagnosed Graves' disease. Persistent Graves' disease patients were compared with newly diagnosed Graves' disease patients by peripheral blood TCR sequencing and RNA sequencing.

To prepare the library, multiplex PCR was applied. Instrument on record: Illumina HiSeq 4000. To build TCR beta libraries, CDR3 regions were amplified by Arm-PCR using iRepertoire HTBI primers. Before sequencing, the PCR products went through gel purification. The authors' analysis ran thus. Across samples, approximately 68 TRBV and 14 TRBJ segments were identified and used for gene usage analysis of CDR3 amino acid clonotypes. COPE and FqMerger were used to merge filtered high-quality paired reads into contigs. BLAST was used to align contigs to IMGT TRBV, TRBD and TRBJ reference genes, and CDR3 was defined according to IMGT. Highly expanded clones were defined as clonotypes with a frequency above 0.1%. Repertoire diversity was measured by Shannon entropy, and V-J evenness by the Gini coefficient. Public clonotypes were defined as clonotypes shared by more than one individual. TCRdb itself trimmed the public reads at Q25 with fastp, ran MiXCR and retained productive beta chains. Each CDR3 protein appears once, grouped with its most common genes and DNA. Clone size and V and J calls follow TCRdb, not the original study. In this sample the table shows a few hundred thousand distinct CDR3 sequences, approximately 12% of which occur a single time. The ten largest clones add up to 15% to 20% of the sample.

The study at large found these results: Sequencing and analysis were limited to the TCR beta chain. The small sample size was acknowledged by the authors as a limitation that may reduce accuracy. A larger number of public clonotypes was shared among persistent patients (around 3,000) than among newly diagnosed patients (around 880). TRBV28, TRBJ1-2 and TRBJ2-5 were preferentially used in persistent disease, while TRBV20-1 and TRBJ2-1 were favored in newly diagnosed disease. Lower TCR Shannon entropy and fewer highly expanded clones were observed in persistent Graves' disease patients than in newly diagnosed patients, which suggested clonal expansion. Only peripheral blood was studied, because thyroid tissue, the primary lesion, was inaccessible.

The same data also contributed to another study, on T cells in Graves' hyperthyroidism and ophthalmopathy. From the second report: A patient counted as having stable Graves' hyperthyroidism if no progression to ophthalmopathy occurred over 18 months of follow-up. Hyperthyroidism patients were aged 18 to 65 years and newly diagnosed, with disease duration of less than 2 months. Exclusion was applied to patients with uncontrolled infections, other autoimmune diseases, pregnancy or lactation. Diagnoses were based on clinical symptoms, serum thyroxine and TRAb, thyroid ultrasound and orbital computed tomography. The first round of RT-PCR for the TCR CDR3 was performed with the HTBI primer set and the Qiagen OneStep RT-PCR kit. Most expanded thyroid clonotypes (frequency above 0.001) were also found in blood, which suggests that blood repertoires may mirror thyroid immune responses. A 13 V-J signature model separated ophthalmopathy from stable hyperthyroidism, with about 88% sensitivity and roughly 82% specificity in cross-validation and 80%/75% in testing. In validation, progression to ophthalmopathy was predicted by the model with 55% to 71% sensitivity and roughly 76% specificity, a median of 6.5 months before onset. A discovery cohort of roughly 100 patients, about 40 with Graves' ophthalmopathy and more than 55 with stable Graves' hyperthyroidism, was used to find distinguishing TCR V-J signatures. Whether ophthalmopathy could be predicted prospectively was tested in an independent validation cohort made up of roughly 19 hyperthyroidism patients plus 17 patients who later progressed to ophthalmopathy. The 85 to 100 discovery patients were randomly split 7:3 into training and test sets. Thyroid tissue and blood T-cell repertoires from six or seven Graves' hyperthyroidism patients were also compared in the study. After blood sampling, hyperthyroidism patients were treated with methimazole at a starting dose of 30 mg daily, and ophthalmopathy patients were treated with high-dose intravenous methylprednisolone. The libraries were constructed in a second round of multiplex PCR and then size-selected and purified. The libraries were sequenced on an Illumina HiSeq2000 using paired-end 100 bp reads. SOAPnuke was used to process the raw data, throwing out any read that contained adapters or uncalled bases, had a mean Phred below 15, or lacked an exact constant-primer or identifier match. COPE v1.2.5 was used to merge the high-quality paired reads, and each unique nucleotide sequence was defined as a clonotype. MiTCR v1.1 was used to align the clonotypes against IMGT TRBV, TRBD and TRBJ reference segments. Only V-J combinations with frequency above 0.0001, covering roughly 99% of repertoires, were analysed. The TCS score was defined as F50 (clonal expansion) divided by E x V (chaos), with BLOSUM62-based TCRdist calculated between CDR3 peptides within each V-J. Welch's t-statistics and random forest reduced roughly 500 V-J features to roughly 13, which were used in a naive Bayes classifier (R e1071). Sample size was not statistically predetermined, and investigators were not blinded to group allocation. TCR Vbeta CDR3 sequencing of 130 to 150 peripheral blood samples (under 45 ophthalmopathy, 75 hyperthyroidism and about 17 progressor patients) is reported in the paper.

The source material was peripheral blood mononuclear cells (PBMCs), sampled at new diagnosis, from a patient treated with antithyroid drugs. This TCR was sampled from a young woman with Graves disease. Donor details come from another sample of the same person, matched by shared clones. This chain is built from TRBV4-3 and TRBJ2-6; the D gene could be TRBD1 or TRBD2, each one agreeing over 5 bases. The bases are TGCGCCAGCAGCCCTCAGACTACGGCAGGGTCGCTGTCTGGGGCCAACGTCCTGACTTTC. It encodes CASSPQTTAGSLSGANVLTF.